This TCR beta chain was obtained from a study of cytomegalovirus exposure and HLA in healthy donors. The wider study: It was reported in a later analysis that the same platform had been used for the approximately 120 validation repertoires as for the approximately 670 first-cohort repertoires. Study observations and caveats: It was about 150 TCR beta chains that were listed as cytomegalovirus-associated.

On this clone: Antigen unknown.

The table came from immunoSEQ multiplex PCR; TCRdb's copy has only in-frame clones and leaves some out. The sample lists over 100,000 clones, approximately 87% occurring once. The CDR3 has 15 amino acids. Per germline, CDR1 LNHDA and CDR2 SQIVND (reference sequence). V was cut by 3 bases and J by 2 bases, with 11 bases left in between. The TCR comes from a woman aged 18-30 years in good health and CMV-seropositive. Sequencing was performed on PBMCs. The chain couples TRBV19 to TRBJ2-1; a weak D match, TRBD1 (6 bases). As DNA, the CDR3 is TGTGCCAGTAGTATTTGGGGGCAGACCTACAATGAGCAGTTCTTC. The encoded protein is CASSIWGQTYNEQFF.